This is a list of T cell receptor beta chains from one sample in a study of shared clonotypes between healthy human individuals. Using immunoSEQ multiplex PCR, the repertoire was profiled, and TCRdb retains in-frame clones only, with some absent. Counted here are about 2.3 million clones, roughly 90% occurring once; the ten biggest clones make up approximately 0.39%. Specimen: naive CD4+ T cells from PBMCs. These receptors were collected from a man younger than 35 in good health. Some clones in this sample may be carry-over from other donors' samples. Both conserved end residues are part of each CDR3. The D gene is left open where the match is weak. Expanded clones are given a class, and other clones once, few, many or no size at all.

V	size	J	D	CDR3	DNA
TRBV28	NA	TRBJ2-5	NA	CASRPMDNRDVTQYF	TGTGCCAGCAGACCAATGGACAACAGAGATGTGACCCAGTACTTC
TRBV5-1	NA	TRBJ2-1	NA	CASSLTGLDNEQFF	TGCGCCAGCAGCCTTACCGGACTGGACAATGAGCAGTTCTTC
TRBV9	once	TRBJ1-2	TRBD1	CASSTETGLGYTF	TGTGCCAGCAGCACAGAGACAGGGCTCGGCTACACCTTC
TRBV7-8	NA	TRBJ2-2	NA	CASSLGRELGGELFF	TGTGCCAGCAGCTTAGGAAGGGAATTAGGCGGGGAGCTGTTTTTT
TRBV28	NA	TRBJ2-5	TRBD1	CASSSHFGTVEGEETQYF	TGTGCCAGCAGTTCCCACTTTGGGACAGTAGAAGGGGAAGAGACCCAGTACTTC
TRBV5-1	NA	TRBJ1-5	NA	CASSLGTGNQPQHF	TGCGCCAGCAGCTTGGGAACCGGCAATCAGCCCCAGCATTTT
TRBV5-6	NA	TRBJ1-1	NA	CASSRRAFTGVNTEAFF	TGTGCCAGCAGCAGGCGGGCTTTTACAGGAGTGAACACTGAAGCTTTCTTT
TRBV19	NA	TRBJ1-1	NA	CASTSGQNTEAFF	TGTGCCAGTACATCGGGACAGAACACTGAAGCTTTCTTT
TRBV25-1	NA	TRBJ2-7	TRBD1	CASSEGTGYYEQYF	TGTGCCAGCAGTGAAGGGACAGGGTACTACGAGCAGTACTTC
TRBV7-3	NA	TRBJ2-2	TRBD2	CASSRTSGANTGELFF	TGTGCCAGCAGCAGGACTAGCGGGGCGAACACCGGGGAGCTGTTTTTT
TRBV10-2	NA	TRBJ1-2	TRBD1	CASSPGGAGGYTF	TGCGCCAGCAGCCCAGGGGGCGCGGGTGGCTACACCTTC
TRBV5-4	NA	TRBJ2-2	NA	CASSLAVGVGELFF	TGTGCCAGCAGCTTGGCCGTTGGGGTCGGGGAGCTGTTTTTT
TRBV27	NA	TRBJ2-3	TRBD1	CASSRTGTGGSTDTQYF	TGTGCCAGCAGTAGAACCGGGACAGGGGGTTCCACAGATACGCAGTATTTT
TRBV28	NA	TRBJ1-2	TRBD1	CASSSRGTGDYGYTF	TGTGCCAGCAGCTCAAGGGGGACAGGAGACTATGGCTACACCTTC
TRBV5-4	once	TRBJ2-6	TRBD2	CASSSLGGAGANVLTF	TGTGCCAGCAGTTCCCTTGGGGGGGCTGGGGCCAACGTCCTGACTTTC
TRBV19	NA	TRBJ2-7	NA	CASSIRTPRGYEQYF	TGTGCCAGTAGTATAAGGACACCACGGGGTTACGAGCAGTACTTC
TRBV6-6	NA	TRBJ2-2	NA	CASSLSANTGELFF	TGTGCCAGCAGCCTTAGCGCGAACACCGGGGAGCTGTTTTTT
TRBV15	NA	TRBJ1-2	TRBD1	CATSRGGTGRVGYTF	TGTGCCACCAGCAGGGGGGGGACAGGGAGAGTTGGCTACACCTTC
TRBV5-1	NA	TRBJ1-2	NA	CASSPLGIYGYTF	TGCGCCAGCAGCCCACTAGGGATCTATGGCTACACCTTC
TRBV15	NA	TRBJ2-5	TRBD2	CATSRGQRGGQETQYF	TGTGCCACCAGCAGAGGCCAGCGGGGCGGGCAAGAGACCCAGTACTTC
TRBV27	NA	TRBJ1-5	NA	CASSPSIGPQHF	TGTGCCAGCAGTCCCTCGATTGGGCCCCAGCATTTT
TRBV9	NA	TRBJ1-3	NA	CASSVVAGEGNTIYF	TGTGCCAGCAGCGTAGTGGCAGGGGAGGGAAACACCATATATTTT
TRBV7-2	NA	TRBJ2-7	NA	CASSLATGYEQYF	TGTGCCAGCAGCTTAGCGACTGGGTACGAGCAGTACTTC
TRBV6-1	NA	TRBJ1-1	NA	CASSEVGGLLAFF	TGTGCCAGCAGTGAAGTGGGGGGGCTGTTAGCTTTCTTT
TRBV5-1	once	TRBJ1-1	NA	CASSARDNTEAFF	TGCGCCAGCAGCGCCCGGGACAACACTGAAGCTTTCTTT
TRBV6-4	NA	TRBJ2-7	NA	CASSDSKAVQGRNEQYF	TGTGCCAGCAGTGACTCGAAGGCGGTCCAGGGGCGAAACGAGCAGTACTTC
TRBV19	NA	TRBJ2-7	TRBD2	CASSTEGLAGTSSKQYF	TGTGCCAGTAGTACGGAGGGACTAGCGGGAACCTCCTCCAAGCAGTACTTC
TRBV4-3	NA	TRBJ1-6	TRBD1	CASSQEGQGSPLHF	TGCGCCAGCAGCCAAGAAGGACAGGGTTCACCCCTCCACTTT
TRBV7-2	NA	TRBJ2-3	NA	CASRRTLYTSTDTQYF	TGTGCCAGCAGAAGGACCCTTTACACTAGCACAGATACGCAGTATTTT
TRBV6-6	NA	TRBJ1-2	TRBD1	CASTYGQGGYGYTF	TGTGCCAGCACCTACGGACAGGGGGGCTATGGCTACACCTTC
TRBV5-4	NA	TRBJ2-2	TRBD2	CASSLGVAGKGELFF	TGTGCCAGCAGCTTGGGCGTAGCGGGGAAAGGGGAGCTGTTTTTT
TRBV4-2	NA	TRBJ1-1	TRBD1	CASSQGGQLNTEAFF	TGTGCCAGCAGCCAGGGGGGACAGCTGAACACTGAAGCTTTCTTT
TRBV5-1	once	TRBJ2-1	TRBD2	CASSGGRLNEQFF	TGCGCCAGCAGCGGCGGGAGGCTCAATGAGCAGTTCTTC
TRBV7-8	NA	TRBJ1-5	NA	CASSIARVSNQPQHF	TGTGCCAGCAGTATCGCCAGGGTAAGCAATCAGCCCCAGCATTTT
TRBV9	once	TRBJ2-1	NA	CASSVKGSGWNEQFF	TGTGCCAGCAGCGTAAAGGGAAGCGGGTGGAATGAGCAGTTCTTC
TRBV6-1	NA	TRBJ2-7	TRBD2	CASSESASGSYEQYF	TGTGCCAGCAGTGAATCGGCTAGCGGTTCCTACGAGCAGTACTTC
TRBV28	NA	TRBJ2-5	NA	CASSLGGTQETQYF	TGTGCCAGCAGTTTAGGGGGAACCCAAGAGACCCAGTACTTC
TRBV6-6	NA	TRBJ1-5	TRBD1	CASSLDRGRLDQPQHF	TGTGCCAGCAGTCTAGACAGGGGACGTCTTGATCAGCCCCAGCATTTT
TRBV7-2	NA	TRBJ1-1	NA	CASSLNTGSSTEAFF	TGTGCCAGCAGCTTAAATACAGGGTCGAGCACTGAAGCTTTCTTT
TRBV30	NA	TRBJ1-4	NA	CAWASEKLFF	TGTGCCTGGGCCTCGGAAAAACTGTTTTTT
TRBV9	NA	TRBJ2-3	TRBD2	CASSVLTGGPDTQYF	TGTGCCAGCAGCGTATTAACGGGAGGGCCGGATACGCAGTATTTT
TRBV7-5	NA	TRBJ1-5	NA	CARSLVGPPYQPQHF	TGTGCCAGAAGCTTAGTAGGGCCGCCCTATCAGCCCCAGCATTTT
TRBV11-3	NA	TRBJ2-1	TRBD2	CASSPRTSGSWEGEQFF	TGTGCCAGCAGCCCCAGGACTAGCGGGAGTTGGGAGGGTGAGCAGTTCTTC
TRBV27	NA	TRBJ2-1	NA	CASSLWGPGGLADTYNEQFF	TGTGCCAGCAGTCTCTGGGGGCCAGGGGGCCTAGCGGATACCTACAATGAGCAGTTCTTC
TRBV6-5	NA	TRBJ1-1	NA	CASSYSGQGNTEAFF	TGTGCCAGCAGTTACTCAGGGCAGGGGAACACTGAAGCTTTCTTT
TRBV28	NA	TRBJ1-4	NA	CASSPGGATNEKLFF	TGTGCCAGCAGCCCTGGCGGAGCAACTAATGAAAAACTGTTTTTT
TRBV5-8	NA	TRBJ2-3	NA	CASSPAGRATDTQYF	TGTGCCAGCAGCCCGGCGGGACGAGCCACAGATACGCAGTATTTT
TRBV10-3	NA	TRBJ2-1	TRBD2	CAISEVAGGYNEQFF	TGTGCCATCAGTGAGGTAGCGGGAGGCTACAATGAGCAGTTCTTC